This is a list of T cell receptor beta chains from one sample in a study of cytomegalovirus exposure and HLA in healthy donors. The table came from immunoSEQ multiplex PCR; TCRdb's copy has only in-frame clones and leaves some out. The sample records a few hundred thousand clones, 70% to 85% being singletons. The sequencing input was PBMCs. These receptors all come from a woman between 35 and 50 years old in good health and CMV-seronegative. Both conserved end residues are part of each CDR3. D genes are given only for firm matches. Some rows have no size entry. The others give once, few or many, or a class for an expanded clone.

d_call: TRBD1; clone_size: once; v_call: TRBV7-3; j_call: TRBJ1-1; cdr3_nt: TGTGCCAGCAGCTTAGCTAGTGACAGGGGGCTTGGAACTGAAGCTTTCTTT; cdr3_aa: CASSLASDRGLGTEAFF
d_call: NA; clone_size: NA; v_call: TRBV6-6; j_call: TRBJ1-4; cdr3_nt: TGTGCCAGCAGTTTTCGGACAGAGGGGGAGGAAAAACTGTTTTTT; cdr3_aa: CASSFRTEGEEKLFF
d_call: TRBD1; clone_size: NA; v_call: TRBV4-2; j_call: TRBJ2-2; cdr3_nt: TGTGCCAGCAGCCCGGGACAGAGGAACACCGGGGAGCTGTTTTTT; cdr3_aa: CASSPGQRNTGELFF
d_call: NA; clone_size: NA; v_call: TRBV5-8; j_call: TRBJ2-3; cdr3_nt: TGTGCCACCCCGCGTACGGCGACTTCTACGACAGATACGCAGTATTTT; cdr3_aa: CATPRTATSTTDTQYF
d_call: TRBD1; clone_size: NA; v_call: TRBV7-8; j_call: TRBJ1-5; cdr3_nt: TGTGCCAGCAGCTTAGGGAACAGGGGCCAGCCCCAGCATTTT; cdr3_aa: CASSLGNRGQPQHF
d_call: TRBD1; clone_size: NA; v_call: TRBV4-1; j_call: TRBJ1-4; cdr3_nt: TGCGCCAGCAGCCAAGCGTACGGGACAGCCGATGAAAAACTGTTTTTT; cdr3_aa: CASSQAYGTADEKLFF
d_call: NA; clone_size: NA; v_call: TRBV2; j_call: TRBJ2-7; cdr3_nt: TGTGCCAGCAGTGGGAGTGACTTCTCCTACGAGCAGTACTTC; cdr3_aa: CASSGSDFSYEQYF
d_call: TRBD2; clone_size: NA; v_call: TRBV6-6; j_call: TRBJ2-1; cdr3_nt: TGTGCCAGCAGTTACTCGATGGGGCGGGGGTCCAATGAGCAGTTCTTC; cdr3_aa: CASSYSMGRGSNEQFF
d_call: TRBD2; clone_size: NA; v_call: TRBV6-1; j_call: TRBJ2-5; cdr3_nt: TGTGCCAGCAGTGAGGGTACGGGACTATCACAAGAGACCCAGTACTTC; cdr3_aa: CASSEGTGLSQETQYF
d_call: NA; clone_size: once; v_call: TRBV27; j_call: TRBJ1-2; cdr3_nt: TGTGCCAGCAGTTTATTGGGGAGTAGTCGCTATGGCTACACCTTC; cdr3_aa: CASSLLGSSRYGYTF
d_call: TRBD2; clone_size: NA; v_call: TRBV5-6; j_call: TRBJ2-1; cdr3_nt: TGTGCCAGCAGCAAACGGGGGACTACCTACAATGAGCAGTTCTTC; cdr3_aa: CASSKRGTTYNEQFF
d_call: NA; clone_size: NA; v_call: TRBV18; j_call: TRBJ1-1; cdr3_nt: TGTGCCAGCTCACCAGGGCCAGGGCAATCTGAAGCTTTCTTT; cdr3_aa: CASSPGPGQSEAFF
d_call: TRBD2; clone_size: once; v_call: TRBV15; j_call: TRBJ2-7; cdr3_nt: TGTGCCACCAGCAGAACACAAGCAGGGCGGGGGACCCCCTACGAGCAGTACTTC; cdr3_aa: CATSRTQAGRGTPYEQYF
d_call: NA; clone_size: few; v_call: TRBV4-2; j_call: TRBJ1-1; cdr3_nt: TGTGCCAGCAGCCAAGAGAGGTCCGACACTGAAGCTTTCTTT; cdr3_aa: CASSQERSDTEAFF
d_call: TRBD1; clone_size: few; v_call: TRBV6-5; j_call: TRBJ2-7; cdr3_nt: TGTGCCAGCAGTTACACAGGGGGCCTCGAGCAGTACTTC; cdr3_aa: CASSYTGGLEQYF
d_call: TRBD2; clone_size: NA; v_call: TRBV10-3; j_call: TRBJ2-1; cdr3_nt: TGTGCCATCAGTGAGCCTAGCGGGGGGGAATATGAGCAGTTCTTC; cdr3_aa: CAISEPSGGEYEQFF
d_call: NA; clone_size: once; v_call: TRBV13; j_call: TRBJ2-7; cdr3_nt: TGTGCCAGCAGCCACCAGACCTACGAGCAGTACTTC; cdr3_aa: CASSHQTYEQYF
d_call: TRBD1; clone_size: NA; v_call: TRBV9; j_call: TRBJ1-2; cdr3_nt: TGTGCCAGCAGCGTAGACAGGGGGGGGATGGACTATGGCTACACCTTC; cdr3_aa: CASSVDRGGMDYGYTF
d_call: TRBD1; clone_size: few; v_call: TRBV6-6; j_call: TRBJ1-3; cdr3_nt: TGTGCCAGCAGTTACTCGCGACAGGGTGGAAACACCATATATTTT; cdr3_aa: CASSYSRQGGNTIYF
d_call: TRBD2; clone_size: NA; v_call: TRBV5-6; j_call: TRBJ2-1; cdr3_nt: TGTGCCAGCAGCAAGATAACTAGCGGGGCATACCGCTCCTACAATGAGCAGTTCTTC; cdr3_aa: CASSKITSGAYRSYNEQFF
d_call: TRBD1; clone_size: NA; v_call: TRBV9; j_call: TRBJ2-1; cdr3_nt: TGTGCCAGCAGCGGGACCGGGGACAGCTCCTACAATGAGCAGTTCTTC; cdr3_aa: CASSGTGDSSYNEQFF
d_call: TRBD2; clone_size: few; v_call: TRBV5-5; j_call: TRBJ2-1; cdr3_nt: TGTGCCAGCAGCAAAGGACCGAGGGGACTAGCGGGGGACAATGAGCAGTTCTTC; cdr3_aa: CASSKGPRGLAGDNEQFF